These 7 T cell receptor beta chains were sequenced from one sample in a study of blood T cell repertoires in COVID-19. Generated by immunoSEQ multiplex PCR, the TCRdb table keeps only in-frame clones and is missing some. The repertoire holds around 300,000 clones, with roughly nine tenths as singletons. What was sequenced was PBMCs or T cells enriched from blood (not recorded which). The receptors derive from a woman between 18 and 29 years old who had recovered from COVID-19.

With regard to this clone: The sample has other DNA sequences that encode this CDR3 too. The chain has TRBV5-1 and TRBJ1-5, with D uncertain. Germline V gives CDR1 SGHRS, CDR2 YFSETQ. V gave up 1 base and J gave up 2 bases, with 4 bases separating them. This CDR3 is built from 13 residues. The CDR3 reads CASSLQGNQPQHF. DNA of the CDR3: TGCGCCAGCAGCTTGCAGGGCAATCAGCCCCAGCATTTT.

V is TRBV5-1 and J is TRBJ1-5; D not resolved. There are 12 residues in the CDR3. Deletions cut 3 bases from V and 6 bases from J, with 7 bases between. Germline CDR1 SGHRS, CDR2 YFSETQ. This CDR3 is CASSSPGQPQHF. The CDR3 DNA follows: TGCGCCAGCAGCTCGCCCGGTCAGCCCCAGCATTTT. The full variable domain, rest sourced from reference TRBV5-1 and TRBJ1-5, is KAGVTQTPRYLIKTRGQQVTLSCSPISGHRSVSWYQQTPGQGLQFLFEYFSETQRNKGNFPGRFSGRQFSNSRSEMNVSTLELGDSALYLCASSSPGQPQHFGDGTRLSIL.

The chain carries TRBV9 and TRBJ1-5, with D possibly TRBD1 on 5 matching bases. The CDR3 runs to 14 residues. Germline loops: CDR1 SGDLS, CDR2 YYNGEE. V was trimmed by 1 base and J by 4 bases, leaving 9 bases between them. CDR3 amino acids: CASSVTGENQPQHF. In DNA, the CDR3 is TGTGCCAGCAGCGTAACGGGGGAGAATCAGCCCCAGCATTTT.

This clone was seen a handful of times. The chain is built from TRBV5-1 and TRBJ1-2; D gene uncertain. The V end was cut by 4 bases, the J end by 4 bases, with 11 bases between. Germline values: CDR1 SGHRS, CDR2 YFSETQ. The CDR3 has 13 amino acids. In nucleotides, the CDR3 is TGCGCCAGCAGCCTGGACTTACTCTATGGCTACACCTTC. This codes for CASSLDLLYGYTF.

J is TRBJ1-2 and V is TRBV5-1; no reliable D call. Deletions cut 5 bases from V and 6 bases from J, with 5 bases between. Per the germline V gene, CDR1 is SGHRS and CDR2 is YFSETQ. The CDR3 contains 10 residues. The CDR3 region has the DNA TGCGCCAGCAGTGCGGATGGCTACACCTTC. This gives the protein CASSADGYTF.

The rearrangement uses TRBV9 and TRBJ2-7; 7 positions match TRBD2. J gave up 6 bases and V 4 bases, and 16 bases lay outside the gene matches. This CDR3 is built from 16 residues. Per the germline V gene, CDR1 is SGDLS and CDR2 is YYNGEE. The CDR3 nucleotides read TGTGCCAGCAGCCCCGCCGGGGGGACTACATCGCGCGAGCAGTACTTC. It yields the protein CASSPAGGTTSREQYF.

In its sample, this clone was seen once. The chain couples TRBV5-1 to TRBJ2-7; 12 nucleotides agree with TRBD2. This CDR3 contains 16 residues. The germline V gene has CDR1 SGHRS and CDR2 YFSETQ. Unmatched junction bases numbered 8, after V lost 0 bases and J lost 7 bases. DNA of the CDR3: TGCGCCAGCAGCTTGGGACTAGCGGGGGAGACCAGGGAGCAGTACTTC. It encodes CASSLGLAGETREQYF.